The rows below give T cell receptor beta chains drawn from one sample of a study of fetal regulatory T cell absence and autoimmunity. The data were produced by immunoSEQ multiplex PCR, yet TCRdb's version contains in-frame clones alone and is incomplete. This sample has some 87,000 clones, with 72% found just once. The sequencing input was pancreas tissue. The source of these receptors is a male donor with IPEX syndrome. CDR3s include the opening cysteine and the closing phenylalanine or tryptophan. The order of the fields is V gene, D gene, J gene, clone size, CDR3 protein, CDR3 DNA. A D gene is named only where the DNA matches it firmly. The size field is filled for only some rows; it gives once, few, many or a size class.

v_gene: TRBV5-1
d_gene: .
j_gene: TRBJ2-5
abundance: .
CDR3aa: CASSAQAAQYF
CDR3nt: TGCGCCAGCAGCGCACAGGCGGCCCAGTACTTC

v_gene: TRBV6-5
d_gene: TRBD1
j_gene: TRBJ1-1
abundance: .
CDR3aa: CASSYRGLNTEAFF
CDR3nt: TGTGCCAGCAGTTACAGGGGGCTGAACACTGAAGCTTTCTTT

v_gene: TRBV15
d_gene: .
j_gene: TRBJ2-5
abundance: .
CDR3aa: CATSRSRGALGRETQYF
CDR3nt: TGTGCCACCAGCAGATCAAGGGGGGCCCTGGGACGGGAGACCCAGTACTTC

v_gene: TRBV10-3
d_gene: .
j_gene: TRBJ1-6
abundance: .
CDR3aa: CAISEGNSPLHF
CDR3nt: TGTGCCATCAGTGAGGGAAATTCACCCCTCCACTTT

v_gene: TRBV6-8
d_gene: .
j_gene: TRBJ1-5
abundance: .
CDR3aa: CASSYSKWGSNQPQHF
CDR3nt: TGTGCCAGCAGTTACTCGAAATGGGGGAGCAATCAGCCCCAGCATTTT

v_gene: TRBV29-1
d_gene: TRBD1
j_gene: TRBJ2-5
abundance: once
CDR3aa: CSVLGTGGPVETQYF
CDR3nt: TGCAGCGTTTTGGGGACAGGGGGACCTGTAGAGACCCAGTACTTC

v_gene: TRBV5-4
d_gene: .
j_gene: TRBJ1-6
abundance: .
CDR3aa: CASSFRSSYNSPLHF
CDR3nt: TGTGCCAGCAGCTTTCGGAGCTCCTATAATTCACCCCTCCACTTT

v_gene: TRBV11-2
d_gene: .
j_gene: TRBJ2-1
abundance: .
CDR3aa: CASSFKRSGYNEQFF
CDR3nt: TGTGCCAGCAGCTTCAAGCGGTCGGGGTACAATGAGCAGTTCTTC

v_gene: TRBV6-6
d_gene: TRBD2
j_gene: TRBJ2-3
abundance: .
CDR3aa: CASSSYSGRGADTQYF
CDR3nt: TGTGCCAGCAGTTCTTATAGCGGGAGGGGGGCAGATACGCAGTATTTT

v_gene: TRBV2
d_gene: TRBD2
j_gene: TRBJ2-1
abundance: once
CDR3aa: CASDGTSRNNEQFF
CDR3nt: TGTGCCAGCGACGGGACTAGCCGTAACAATGAGCAGTTCTTC

v_gene: TRBV5-1
d_gene: .
j_gene: TRBJ2-7
abundance: .
CDR3aa: CASSLLNIRDHEQYF
CDR3nt: TGCGCCAGCAGCTTGCTAAACATCAGGGACCACGAGCAGTACTTC

v_gene: TRBV6-5
d_gene: TRBD2
j_gene: TRBJ2-7
abundance: .
CDR3aa: CASSYTSGGYEQYF
CDR3nt: TGTGCCAGCAGTTACACTAGCGGGGGGTACGAGCAGTACTTC

v_gene: TRBV19
d_gene: .
j_gene: TRBJ2-2
abundance: .
CDR3aa: CASSISDGGTGELFF
CDR3nt: TGTGCCAGTAGTATATCGGACGGCGGAACCGGGGAGCTGTTTTTT

v_gene: TRBV30
d_gene: .
j_gene: TRBJ2-1
abundance: .
CDR3aa: CAWSVHRDGEQFF
CDR3nt: TGTGCCTGGAGTGTCCACAGGGATGGTGAGCAGTTCTTC

v_gene: TRBV14
d_gene: TRBD2
j_gene: TRBJ2-7
abundance: .
CDR3aa: CASSQADSGRAVYEQYF
CDR3nt: TGTGCCAGCAGCCAAGCTGACAGCGGGAGGGCCGTGTACGAGCAGTACTTC

v_gene: TRBV10-1
d_gene: TRBD2
j_gene: TRBJ2-7
abundance: few
CDR3aa: CARPLAGMINEQYF
CDR3nt: TGCGCCAGGCCGCTAGCGGGAATGATCAACGAGCAGTACTTC

v_gene: TRBV9
d_gene: .
j_gene: TRBJ2-3
abundance: .
CDR3aa: CASSVGSSLVRQF
CDR3nt: TGTGCCAGCAGCGTAGGAAGTTCGCTAGTTCGTCAGTTT

v_gene: TRBV6-1
d_gene: .
j_gene: TRBJ1-2
abundance: .
CDR3aa: CASNKKDAYGYTF
CDR3nt: TGTGCCAGCAACAAGAAGGATGCCTATGGCTACACCTTC

v_gene: TRBV2
d_gene: TRBD1
j_gene: TRBJ1-5
abundance: .
CDR3aa: CASREDRGGNQPQHF
CDR3nt: TGTGCCAGCAGGGAAGACAGGGGAGGCAATCAGCCCCAGCATTTT

v_gene: TRBV6-5
d_gene: TRBD2
j_gene: TRBJ2-5
abundance: .
CDR3aa: CASSYAGGDQETQYF
CDR3nt: TGTGCCAGCAGTTACGCGGGGGGGGATCAAGAGACCCAGTACTTC

v_gene: TRBV11-2
d_gene: .
j_gene: TRBJ2-7
abundance: .
CDR3aa: CASSLVGSSYEQYF
CDR3nt: TGTGCCAGCAGCTTAGTCGGTAGCTCCTACGAGCAGTACTTC

v_gene: TRBV6-4
d_gene: .
j_gene: TRBJ1-5
abundance: .
CDR3aa: CASSGRAGNQPQHF
CDR3nt: TGTGCCAGCAGCGGACGGGCGGGGAATCAGCCCCAGCATTTT

v_gene: TRBV27
d_gene: TRBD1
j_gene: TRBJ2-4
abundance: .
CDR3aa: CASSPGTGRENIQYF
CDR3nt: TGTGCCAGCAGTCCCGGGACAGGGAGGGAAAACATTCAGTACTTC

v_gene: TRBV5-1
d_gene: .
j_gene: TRBJ1-2
abundance: .
CDR3aa: CASSLVGYGYTF
CDR3nt: TGCGCCAGCAGCTTGGTAGGATATGGCTACACCTTC

v_gene: TRBV4-1
d_gene: .
j_gene: TRBJ2-3
abundance: .
CDR3aa: CASSLDYNTDTQYF
CDR3nt: TGCGCCAGCAGCCTGGACTACAATACAGATACGCAGTATTTT

v_gene: TRBV13
d_gene: TRBD2
j_gene: TRBJ2-1
abundance: .
CDR3aa: CASSYLAGGPNEQFF
CDR3nt: TGTGCCAGCAGCTACCTAGCGGGGGGGCCTAATGAGCAGTTCTTC

v_gene: TRBV6-5
d_gene: TRBD1
j_gene: TRBJ1-2
abundance: .
CDR3aa: CASSWDRAYGYTF
CDR3nt: TGTGCCAGCAGTTGGGACAGGGCCTATGGCTACACCTTC

v_gene: TRBV30
d_gene: .
j_gene: TRBJ1-2
abundance: once
CDR3aa: CAWSVWGGHYGYTF
CDR3nt: TGTGCCTGGAGTGTATGGGGGGGGCACTATGGCTACACCTTC

v_gene: TRBV14
d_gene: .
j_gene: TRBJ2-7
abundance: .
CDR3aa: CASSQGGISSYEQYF
CDR3nt: TGTGCCAGCAGCCAAGGCGGTATCAGCTCCTACGAGCAGTACTTC

v_gene: TRBV6-6
d_gene: .
j_gene: TRBJ1-2
abundance: .
CDR3aa: CASSYPVNYGYTF
CDR3nt: TGTGCCAGCAGTTACCCGGTCAACTATGGCTACACCTTC

v_gene: TRBV7-6
d_gene: .
j_gene: TRBJ2-1
abundance: .
CDR3aa: CASSLEDFSYNEQFF
CDR3nt: TGTGCCAGCAGCTTAGAGGACTTCTCCTACAATGAGCAGTTCTTC

v_gene: TRBV7-9
d_gene: .
j_gene: TRBJ2-3
abundance: once
CDR3aa: CASSPSIRISTDTQYF
CDR3nt: TGTGCCAGCAGCCCAAGCATACGAATTAGCACAGATACGCAGTATTTT

v_gene: TRBV10-2
d_gene: .
j_gene: TRBJ1-2
abundance: .
CDR3aa: CASSDWGLAGYTF
CDR3nt: TGCGCCAGCAGTGACTGGGGGTTGGCTGGCTACACCTTC

v_gene: TRBV27
d_gene: TRBD2
j_gene: TRBJ2-1
abundance: .
CDR3aa: CASSFGTSGDEQFF
CDR3nt: TGTGCCAGCAGTTTTGGGACTAGCGGGGATGAGCAGTTCTTC

v_gene: TRBV7-8
d_gene: .
j_gene: TRBJ1-2
abundance: .
CDR3aa: CASSLVPGDLLNYGYTF
CDR3nt: TGTGCCAGCAGCTTAGTCCCAGGGGACCTTTTAAACTATGGCTACACCTTC

v_gene: TRBV7-8
d_gene: .
j_gene: TRBJ2-5
abundance: .
CDR3aa: CASSLWSLQETQYF
CDR3nt: TGTGCCAGCAGCTTATGGTCACTCCAAGAGACCCAGTACTTC

v_gene: TRBV14
d_gene: .
j_gene: TRBJ1-2
abundance: medium-sized
CDR3aa: CASSQGRGNYGYTF
CDR3nt: TGTGCCAGCAGCCAAGGCAGGGGTAACTATGGCTACACCTTC

v_gene: TRBV20-1
d_gene: .
j_gene: TRBJ2-1
abundance: once
CDR3aa: CSAIGYNEQFF
CDR3nt: TGCAGTGCTATAGGGTACAATGAGCAGTTCTTC

v_gene: TRBV10-3
d_gene: TRBD1
j_gene: TRBJ2-7
abundance: .
CDR3aa: CAIGGQGVYEQYF
CDR3nt: TGTGCCATCGGGGGACAGGGGGTCTACGAGCAGTACTTC

v_gene: TRBV30
d_gene: .
j_gene: TRBJ2-7
abundance: medium-sized
CDR3aa: CAWTRTGSPFDEQYF
CDR3nt: TGTGCCTGGACCCGGACCGGGAGCCCGTTTGACGAGCAGTACTTC

v_gene: TRBV5-4
d_gene: TRBD2
j_gene: TRBJ2-7
abundance: .
CDR3aa: CASSLTSGRAYEQYF
CDR3nt: TGTGCCAGCAGCTTGACTAGCGGGAGGGCCTACGAGCAGTACTTC

v_gene: TRBV5-1
d_gene: .
j_gene: TRBJ1-2
abundance: many
CDR3aa: CASSLGDYGYTF
CDR3nt: TGCGCCAGCAGCTTGGGGGACTATGGCTACACCTTC

v_gene: TRBV7-2
d_gene: .
j_gene: TRBJ2-1
abundance: .
CDR3aa: CASSLPFSLEQFF
CDR3nt: TGTGCCAGCAGCCTACCTTTCTCTCTTGAGCAGTTCTTC

v_gene: TRBV7-9
d_gene: .
j_gene: TRBJ2-1
abundance: .
CDR3aa: CASRGWPYNEQFF
CDR3nt: TGTGCCAGCAGAGGCTGGCCCTACAATGAGCAGTTCTTC

v_gene: TRBV5-1
d_gene: .
j_gene: TRBJ2-1
abundance: few
CDR3aa: CASSLSGRSYNEQFF
CDR3nt: TGCGCCAGCAGCTTGAGCGGTAGGTCCTACAATGAGCAGTTCTTC

v_gene: TRBV5-5
d_gene: TRBD2
j_gene: TRBJ2-3
abundance: few
CDR3aa: CASSSKTSRTDTQYF
CDR3nt: TGTGCCAGCAGCTCAAAGACTAGCAGGACAGATACGCAGTATTTT

v_gene: TRBV10-1
d_gene: TRBD1
j_gene: TRBJ1-6
abundance: few
CDR3aa: CASRVGRDRNNSPLHF
CDR3nt: TGCGCCAGCCGTGTCGGCCGGGACAGAAATAATTCACCCCTCCACTTT

v_gene: TRBV4-1
d_gene: TRBD1
j_gene: TRBJ2-5
abundance: .
CDR3aa: CASSHPDRVQETQYF
CDR3nt: TGCGCCAGCAGCCACCCGGACAGGGTCCAAGAGACCCAGTACTTC

v_gene: TRBV7-2
d_gene: TRBD2
j_gene: TRBJ2-7
abundance: .
CDR3aa: CASSLGLAYEQYF
CDR3nt: TGTGCCAGCAGCTTGGGACTAGCGTACGAGCAGTACTTC

v_gene: TRBV21-1
d_gene: .
j_gene: TRBJ1-2
abundance: .
CDR3aa: CASSNRVGGYTF
CDR3nt: TGTGCCAGCAGCAACCGGGTGGGGGGCTACACCTTC

v_gene: TRBV13
d_gene: .
j_gene: TRBJ1-1
abundance: once
CDR3aa: CASSPGGAPRAFF
CDR3nt: TGTGCCAGCAGCCCCGGGGGGGCCCCGAGAGCTTTCTTT

v_gene: TRBV9
d_gene: TRBD2
j_gene: TRBJ2-1
abundance: .
CDR3aa: CASSVEGLVIHTYNEQFF
CDR3nt: TGTGCCAGCAGCGTAGAGGGACTAGTAATCCACACCTACAATGAGCAGTTCTTC

v_gene: TRBV5-1
d_gene: .
j_gene: TRBJ1-2
abundance: .
CDR3aa: CATKRTGEHSNYGYTF
CDR3nt: TGCGCCACCAAGAGGACGGGCGAACATTCTAACTATGGCTACACCTTC

v_gene: TRBV27
d_gene: .
j_gene: TRBJ2-1
abundance: .
CDR3aa: CASSLSGRNEQFF
CDR3nt: TGTGCCAGCAGTTTATCCGGGCGAAATGAGCAGTTCTTC

v_gene: TRBV18
d_gene: TRBD2
j_gene: TRBJ2-7
abundance: .
CDR3aa: CASSASGSSYEQYF
CDR3nt: TGTGCCAGCTCAGCTAGCGGGAGCTCCTACGAGCAGTACTTC

v_gene: TRBV9
d_gene: .
j_gene: TRBJ1-2
abundance: .
CDR3aa: CASSVANYGYTF
CDR3nt: TGTGCCAGCAGCGTAGCAAACTATGGCTACACCTTC

v_gene: TRBV19
d_gene: TRBD2
j_gene: TRBJ2-7
abundance: .
CDR3aa: CASSPEDQRGNYEQYF
CDR3nt: TGTGCCAGTAGTCCCGAGGACCAGCGGGGGAACTACGAGCAGTACTTC

v_gene: TRBV28
d_gene: .
j_gene: TRBJ1-2
abundance: .
CDR3aa: CASSLQGNYGYTF
CDR3nt: TGTGCCAGCAGTTTACAGGGTAACTATGGCTACACCTTC